Shown below are 9 T cell receptor beta chains from a single sample sequenced in a study of blood T cells in healthy people across ages. Using a J-beta primer mix together with a sample-barcoded 5' primer, a second PCR was run for about 7 to 12 cycles. One entry per CDR3 protein, called by TCRdb with MiXCR from the 5' RACE reads. The sample records just over 800,000 distinct CDR3 sequences, 62% being singletons. Sequenced: blood. These receptors all stem from a man aged 25-45 years in good health.

This chain uses TRBV6-1 with TRBJ1-2; TRBD1 is a possible D gene (6 bases). V lost 6 bases, J lost 4 bases, and 21 bases lay in between. The CDR3 is 16 amino acids. Germline V CDR1 and CDR2: MNHNS, SASEGT. The CDR3 spells CASRGAIGRGTYGYTF. The CDR3 coding sequence is TGTGCCAGCAGGGGGGCGATAGGACGAGGGACCTATGGCTACACCTTC.

V gene TRBV20-1 combines with J gene TRBJ2-3; either TRBD1 or TRBD2 may fit D (6 bases each). Deletions cut 5 bases from V and 1 base from J, with 22 bases between. Per the germline V gene, CDR1 is DFQATT and CDR2 is SNEGSKA (reference sequence). This CDR3 is built from 17 residues. CDR3 bases: TGCAGTGCTCCGACGCACCCCTTCGGGGGCCGCACAGATACGCAGTATTTT. The encoded protein is CSAPTHPFGGRTDTQYF.

The chain employs TRBV29-1 and TRBJ2-5; 10 bases fit TRBD2. The CDR3 consists of 17 residues. Germline lookup yields CDR1 SQVTM and CDR2 ANQGSEA. V was clipped by 8 bases and J by 11 bases; unmatched bases: 26. DNA for the CDR3: TGCAGCTGTAGCGGGGGGTTACCAACCTTAAGGTATAATGAGCAGTACTTC. It is translated as CSCSGGLPTLRYNEQYF.

This clonotype appeared once. V usage is TRBV7-8 and J usage is TRBJ1-2; no clear D. Germline CDR1 and CDR2: SGHVS and FQNEAQ. This CDR3 spans 13 amino acids. Trimming pared 1 base from V and 8 bases from J, leaving 11 bases between. The CDR3 DNA reads as TGTGCCAGCAGCTTAGTGGGGTCAGCGGGCTACACCTTC. Translation: CASSLVGSAGYTF.

V and J are TRBV27 and TRBJ2-1; D unclear. The ends were cut back, 6 bases at V and 2 bases at J, with 14 bases in the middle. The CDR3 has 15 amino acids. The germline V gene encodes CDR1 MNHEY and CDR2 SMNVEV (reference sequence). CDR3 loop: CASRKTADAYNEQFF. The CDR3 DNA reads TGTGCCAGCAGGAAAACTGCGGACGCCTACAATGAGCAGTTCTTC.

With regard to this clonotype: A clone one base away is much larger, so this may be a read error. The V gene is TRBV5-5, the J gene TRBJ2-3; TRBD2 agrees at 12 bases. This CDR3 is built from 17 residues. Per germline, CDR1 SGHKS and CDR2 YYEKEE (reference sequence). Here the CDR3 reads CASSLEGLAGFTDAQYF. The CDR3 bases are TGTGCCAGCAGCTTGGAGGGACTAGCGGGCTTCACAGATGCGCAGTATTTT.

This rearrangement joins TRBV11-2 to TRBJ1-6, with 10 nucleotides matching TRBD1. The ends lost 5 bases at V and 14 bases at J; junction bases unmatched: 6. Germline CDR1 is SGHAT and CDR2 is FQNNGV. This CDR3 has 13 residues. The CDR3 reads CASSGTGVSALHF. CDR3 sequence (DNA): TGTGCCAGCAGCGGGACAGGGGTTTCGGCCCTCCACTTT.

V and J are TRBV18 and TRBJ2-4; 7 bases align to TRBD1. In germline, CDR1 is KGHSH, CDR2 LQKENI. V was clipped by 2 bases and J by 13 bases; unmatched bases: 8. CDR3 length equals 13 residues. The CDR3 DNA follows: TGTGCCAGCTCACCAGGTACCCAGGGGGAGCAGTACTTC. It yields the protein CASSPGTQGEQYF.

The CDR3 loop is CATRLSGLPAYEQYF. For the CDR3, the DNA is TGTGCCACCAGGCTTTCCGGCCTGCCTGCCTACGAGCAGTACTTC. The chain joins TRBV15 to TRBJ2-7; D is unclear. V was pared by 6 bases and J by 2 bases, with 17 bases between. Germline assignment: CDR1 LNHNV and CDR2 YYDKDF (reference sequence). This CDR3 spans 15 amino acids.